The source of this TCR beta chain is a study of shared clonotypes between healthy human individuals. Regarding this clone: Its antigen remains unidentified.

Sequencing was at deep level. This table comes from immunoSEQ multiplex PCR, and its TCRdb copy is limited to in-frame clones, with some not included. The sample shows 550,000 to 600,000 clones, around 78% of them seen only once. The healthy adult donors were HIV-negative and reported no recent acute infections or vaccinations. The study, taken as a whole, reports: The expectation was that sequencing depth would affect clonotype sharing among donors.

V lost 5 bases and J 0 bases, leaving 8 bases between the germline ends. The CDR3 length is 13 residues. The germline gives CDR1 SEHNR, CDR2 FQNEAQ (reference sequence). The chain carries TRBV7-9 and TRBJ2-7; D is uncertain. The material sequenced was PBMCs. This sequence was found in a woman between 40 and 55 years old in good health. Some clones in this sample may be carry-over from other donors' samples. The CDR3 here is CASSLLVSYEQYF. Here the CDR3 DNA reads TGTGCCAGCAGCCTTCTTGTCTCCTACGAGCAGTACTTC.